This TCR beta chain was sequenced in a study of T-cell reconstitution after alpha-beta-depleted transplantation in children. Preparation of the TCRbeta library was carried out with unique molecular identifiers. TCRdb reprocessed the PCR reads via MiXCR and lists one record per CDR3 protein. This table has 250,000 to 350,000 distinct CDR3 sequences, roughly 21% appearing once. This clonotype was counted only a few times. The antigen is unknown. General study results and limits: Among T cells one year after transplant, newly produced cells accounted for most counts and diversity.

The source is a male patient under 18 who had a stem cell transplant for acute lymphoblastic leukemia, so the T cells may come from the graft donor. This sample comprised PBMCs, mostly from graft donor cells, obtained 180 days after TCRalphabeta/CD19-depleted stem cell transplant.

CDR3 sequence: CASSPQGRRGSQPQHF. The CDR3 DNA reads TGTGCCAGCAGCCCCCAGGGCCGGAGGGGAAGTCAGCCCCAGCATTTT. This chain connects TRBV7-8 to TRBJ1-5; D is perhaps TRBD1 (5 bases). Germline CDR1 SGHVS, CDR2 FQNEAQ. V dropped 5 bases and J dropped 6 bases, with 20 bases sitting between them. The CDR3 is made up of 16 amino acids.